This TCR beta chain was recovered during a study of immune cell composition in non-small cell lung cancer. Whole-study results and caveats: It was not proven that tumour-reactive clones equal dominant tumour-associated clones. Tumour TCR-beta clonality was not significantly tied to smoking pack-years.

Produced via immunoSEQ multiplex PCR; TCRdb's table is partial and in-frame only. The table lists 3,200 or so clones, 65% to 80% of them singletons. Regarding this clone: Its antigen is unidentified.

Frozen unsorted single-cell suspensions supplied the genomic DNA. Trimming cost V 3 bases and J 3 bases, with 11 bases left between them. The CDR3 sequence is 14 residues long. Germline V gives CDR1 MGHDK, CDR2 SYGVNS. This clonotype originated in a human donor with non-small cell lung cancer. Sequencing was done on a sample of lung tumor tissue. This chain links TRBV25-1 with TRBJ1-1; D call uncertain. CDR3 protein: CASSDAAEYTEAFF. The CDR3 coding sequence is TGTGCCAGCAGTGATGCGGCCGAATACACTGAAGCTTTCTTT.